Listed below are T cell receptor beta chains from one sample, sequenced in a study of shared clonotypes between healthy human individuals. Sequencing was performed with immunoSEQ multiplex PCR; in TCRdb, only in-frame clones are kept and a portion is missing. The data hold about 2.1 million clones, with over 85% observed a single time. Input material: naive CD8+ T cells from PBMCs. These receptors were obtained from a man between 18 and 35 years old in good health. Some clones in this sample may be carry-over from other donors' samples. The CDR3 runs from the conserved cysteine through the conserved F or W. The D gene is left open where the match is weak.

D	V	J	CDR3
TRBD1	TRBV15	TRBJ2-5	CATSRAWTGGDETQYF
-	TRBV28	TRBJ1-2	CASSPPSNYGYTF
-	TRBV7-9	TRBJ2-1	CASSLLGGDEQFF
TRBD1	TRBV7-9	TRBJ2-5	CASSPRTPRQGGTRETQYF
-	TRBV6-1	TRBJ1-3	CASSEFGFGNTIYF
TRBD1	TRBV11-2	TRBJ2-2	CASSSQDRDEKTGELFF
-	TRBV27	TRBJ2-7	CASSFGYGSYEQYF
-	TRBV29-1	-	CSAWVGLSYEQYF
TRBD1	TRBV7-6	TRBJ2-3	CASSVDRGTDTQYF
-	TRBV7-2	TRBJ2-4	CASSLAGQPTVNIQYF
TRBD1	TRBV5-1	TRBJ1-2	CASSFGTGDNYGYTF
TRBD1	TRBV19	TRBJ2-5	CASSPRQGAGETQYF
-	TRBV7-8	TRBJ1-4	CASSSGRTPRGEKLFF
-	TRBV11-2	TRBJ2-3	CASSLVGSGDGTQYF
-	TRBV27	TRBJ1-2	CASSLGATYGYTF
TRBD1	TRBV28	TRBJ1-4	CASRMTDRKLEKLFF
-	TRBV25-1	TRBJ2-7	CASSPVGGYGYEQYF
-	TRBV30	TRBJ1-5	CAWDREGSQPQHF
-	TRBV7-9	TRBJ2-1	CASSRTGLSESHEQFF
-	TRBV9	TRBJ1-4	CASSVSGVEEKLFF
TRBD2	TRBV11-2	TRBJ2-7	CASSLLLAGAFEQYF
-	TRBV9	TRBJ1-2	CASSPHRAYGYTF